This T cell receptor beta chain was captured in a study of vaccination effects on CD4 cells after COVID-19. Study at large: There were a few convalescent patients sampled both early and late after vaccination.

Germline V gives CDR1 SGHDT, CDR2 YYEEEE. The CDR3 runs to 14 residues. Trimming shortened V by 0 bases and J by 5 bases, and 11 bases separated the two germline ends. TCRdb keeps only in-frame clones here, not all; method: immunoSEQ multiplex PCR. The sample yields some 17,000 clones, over 60% seen once. Antigen-specific CD4+ T cells were first expanded with viral peptide pools by the ViraFEST assay and only then sequenced. Following 10 days of culture, CD4+ T cells were isolated. Their SARS-CoV-2 infection, verified by PCR, occurred between March and December 2020. The participants, recipients of two vaccine doses, got either BNT162b2 or mRNA-1273. IL-2 medium took the place of half the medium on both days 3 and 7. Whole-study results and caveats: Few convalescent patients, and no early post-infection timepoints, were available to the study. After vaccination, at late timepoints, clones induced by infection and by vaccine contracted markedly.

With regard to this clone: The antigen is not known.

Source: CD4+ T cells from PBMCs cultured with SARS-CoV-2 spike peptides, taken after COVID-19 vaccination. This TCR derives from a human donor who had a prior SARS-CoV-2 infection. The V and J genes are TRBV5-6 and TRBJ2-5, with D maybe TRBD2 (6 bases). The CDR3 sequence: CASSLAGGLETQYF. For the CDR3, the DNA is TGTGCCAGCAGCTTGGCTGGAGGGTTGGAGACCCAGTACTTC.